The 22 T cell receptor beta chains presented below share a single source sample, sequenced in a study of T cells after yellow fever vaccination. One entry per CDR3 protein results from TCRdb running MiXCR on the 5' RACE reads. The data show 500,000 to 650,000 distinct CDR3 sequences, with roughly 13% seen just once and around 15% held by the top ten. The sequenced sample was PBMCs, obtained on the day of the yellow fever booster vaccination. The source of these receptors is a young man who received the YFV17D yellow fever vaccine.

The rearrangement links TRBV7-2 to TRBJ1-2; 11 bases line up with TRBD1. Losses at the gene ends were 5 bases for V and 7 bases for J; bases not matched to a gene: 15. The CDR3 has 17 amino acids. Germline-derived CDR1 and CDR2 are SGHTA and FQGNSA. The CDR3 sequence is CASSPGQGAWVRGGYTF. Here the CDR3 DNA reads TGTGCCAGCAGCCCTGGACAGGGGGCTTGGGTCAGGGGTGGCTACACCTTC.

The chain is built from TRBV18 and TRBJ2-1; 10 bases map to TRBD1. CDR1 is KGHSH, CDR2 LQKENI, per germline. This CDR3 is 14 amino acids long. V shed 2 bases, J shed 7 bases, and the junction held 2 bases outside the gene matches. CDR3 in amino acids: CASSPGTGVNEQFF. For the CDR3, the DNA is TGTGCCAGCTCACCAGGGACAGGGGTAAATGAGCAGTTCTTC.

This clonotype was counted only a few times. The chain employs TRBV7-8 and TRBJ2-5, with D perhaps matching TRBD2 (6 bases). Trimming removed 7 bases from V and 0 bases from J, with 12 bases in between. Germline V gene sequence: CDR1 SGHVS, CDR2 FQNEAQ. This CDR3 is 14 amino acids long. The CDR3 reads CASIPSGDQETQYF. In nucleotides, the CDR3 is TGTGCCAGCATCCCCTCGGGGGACCAAGAGACCCAGTACTTC.

The J gene is TRBJ2-6, the V gene TRBV29-1, with a possible D match to TRBD2 (6 bases). CDR3 length: 16 amino acids. Trimming removed 5 bases from V and 0 bases from J, with 14 bases in between. Germline V gives CDR1 SQVTM, CDR2 ANQGSEA. CDR3 amino acids: CSVRVSGSSGANVLTF. The CDR3 nucleotides read TGCAGCGTTCGGGTTAGCGGTAGCTCTGGGGCCAACGTCCTGACTTTC.

V and J are TRBV12-3 or TRBV12-4 and TRBJ2-5; D possibly corresponds to TRBD1 (5 bases). The germline V and J ends were trimmed by 1 base and 5 bases, with 11 bases remaining between them. This CDR3 is built from 14 residues. CDR3 nucleotides: TGTGCCAGCAGTTTAGGCTCTAACAGGGAGACCCAGTACTTC. Residues: CASSLGSNRETQYF.

The chain links TRBV4-3 to TRBJ1-5; unclear D gene. V lost 1 base to trimming and J lost 10 bases, with 11 bases between them. The CDR3 loop spans 13 amino acids. CDR1 and CDR2 from the germline V gene are LGHNA and YSLEER. The CDR3 loop is CASSQAVSVPQHF. DNA of the CDR3: TGCGCCAGCAGCCAAGCCGTGAGCGTTCCCCAGCATTTT.

This clonotype was recorded a few times. The genes are TRBV30 and TRBJ1-1; the D gene is possibly TRBD1 (5 bases). The CDR3 extends over 13 amino acids. Germline assignment: CDR1 GTSNPN and CDR2 SVGIG (reference sequence). V lost 0 bases, J lost 10 bases, and 15 bases lay in between. The CDR3: CAWSVSSRTGAFF. In DNA form, the CDR3 reads TGTGCCTGGAGTGTGTCGTCCCGAACAGGAGCTTTCTTT.

This clonotype was counted between two and nine times. The chain carries TRBV29-1 and TRBJ2-7, with D tentatively TRBD1 (6 bases). This CDR3 comprises 13 residues. CDR1 is SQVTM and CDR2 is ANQGSEA in the germline V gene. V lost 3 bases to trimming and J lost 0 bases, with 9 bases between them. CDR3 residues: CSVDRGNSYEQYF. CDR3 DNA: TGCAGCGTTGACAGGGGTAACTCCTACGAGCAGTACTTC.

This clonotype appeared a few times. The chain carries TRBV6-2 or TRBV6-3 and TRBJ2-7; D gene unclear. Looked up from germline, CDR1 is MNHEY and CDR2 is SVGEGT. The germline V and J ends were trimmed by 6 bases and 0 bases, with 24 bases remaining between them. The CDR3 sequence is 18 residues long. The CDR3 loop is CASSSLNFPGQSSYEQYF. CDR3 bases: TGTGCCAGCAGCTCTTTAAACTTTCCGGGCCAAAGCTCCTACGAGCAGTACTTC.

This clonotype came up a few times. The V and J genes are TRBV12-3 or TRBV12-4 and TRBJ1-1; unclear D gene. V shed 3 bases and J shed 8 bases, with 13 bases lying between them. The CDR3 loop spans 13 amino acids. Written as DNA, the CDR3 is TGTGCCAGCAGTTTTCAAGAGGCGTGGGAAGCTTTCTTT. It specifies CASSFQEAWEAFF.

Only a few counts were recorded for this clonotype. The CDR3 here is CASSLNRAGRIMNTEAFF. CDR3 nucleotides: TGTGCCAGCAGCTTAAACCGCGCAGGGCGTATTATGAACACTGAAGCTTTCTTT. V is TRBV11-2 and J is TRBJ1-1, with a weak D call TRBD1 (5 bases). Per germline, CDR1 SGHAT and CDR2 FQNNGV. V lost 2 bases and J lost 0, with 19 bases in between. This CDR3 is 18 amino acids long. Variable domain in full (rest from reference TRBV11-2 and TRBJ1-1): EAGVAQSPRYKIIEKRQSVAFWCNPISGHATLYWYQQILGQGPKLLIQFQNNGVVDDSQLPKDRFSAERLKGVDSTLKIQPAKLEDSAVYLCASSLNRAGRIMNTEAFFGQGTRLTVV.

The chain uses TRBV30 and TRBJ2-3, with D possibly TRBD2 on 7 matching bases. V shed 5 bases and J shed 6 bases, with 15 bases lying between them. The CDR3 is 13 residues long. The V gene's germline CDR1 is GTSNPN and CDR2 SVGIG (reference sequence). The CDR3 here is CAWGGAYGDTQYF. The CDR3, as DNA: TGTGCCTGGGGGGGGGCCTACGGGGATACGCAGTATTTT. Combining the CDR3 with reference TRBV30 and TRBJ2-3 gives the whole variable domain SQTIHQWPATLVQPVGSPLSLECTVEGTSNPNLYWYRQAAGRGLQLLFYSVGIGQISSEVPQNLSASRPQDRQFILSSKKLLLSDSGFYLCAWGGAYGDTQYFGPGTRLTVL.

This clonotype has more than one count but fewer than ten. Mismatch with germline at one junction end may stem from a read error. The V gene is TRBV4-3, the J gene TRBJ1-1; D gene uncertain. The CDR3 sequence is 11 residues long. Germline V gene sequence: CDR1 LGHNA, CDR2 YSLEER. This CDR3 reads CASSQVGDFSF. CDR3 sequence (DNA): TGCGCCAGCAGCCAAGTCGGAGATTTTTCCTTT.

The table lists this clonotype with a few counts. The gene calls are TRBV29-1 and TRBJ2-3, with a tentative D call TRBD2 (6 bases). V shed 2 bases and J shed 4 bases, with 7 bases lying between them. The germline CDR1 and CDR2 sequences are SQVTM and ANQGSEA. This CDR3 contains 12 residues. CDR3: CSVEWGADTQYF. CDR3 nucleotide sequence: TGCAGCGTTGAATGGGGGGCAGATACGCAGTATTTT.

V gene TRBV7-9 combines with J gene TRBJ2-2, with 8 bases that match TRBD2. V trimming: 11 bases; J trimming: 1 base; junction bases outside the gene matches: 9. Germline V gives CDR1 SEHNR, CDR2 FQNEAQ (reference sequence). The CDR3 runs to 15 residues. This CDR3 is CAGDGRALNTGELFF. The CDR3 nucleotides read TGTGCCGGAGACGGGAGGGCCTTGAACACCGGGGAGCTGTTTTTT.

V is TRBV5-4 and J is TRBJ2-7; no clear D. CDR3 length equals 14 residues. Germline CDR1 and CDR2: SGHNT and YYREEE (reference sequence). V lost 1 base to trimming and J lost 2 bases, with 10 bases between them. The DNA for the CDR3 is TGTGCCAGCAGCTTGCTTGATCCGGCCTACGAGCAGTACTTC. It codes for CASSLLDPAYEQYF.

This clonotype was seen more than once but under ten times. The chain has TRBV5-4 and TRBJ2-5; TRBD2 matches at 12 bases. J was trimmed by 0 bases and V by 5 bases; bases with no gene match: 5. Germline loops: CDR1 SGHNT, CDR2 YYREEE (reference sequence). This CDR3 has 16 residues. CDR3 loop: CASRFGLAGYQETQYF. CDR3 sequence (DNA): TGTGCCAGCAGATTCGGACTAGCGGGATACCAAGAGACCCAGTACTTC.

The chain is built from TRBV6-2 or TRBV6-3 and TRBJ2-1; 13 positions match TRBD2. The CDR3 length is 15 residues. CDR1 and CDR2 from the germline V gene are MNHEY and SVGEGT. Unmatched junction bases numbered 7, after V lost 7 bases and J lost 7 bases. CDR3 region: CASTSWGLAGNEQFF. DNA of the CDR3: TGTGCCAGCACTTCCTGGGGACTAGCGGGAAATGAGCAGTTCTTC.

The V gene is TRBV7-6, the J gene TRBJ2-7, with unresolved D. This CDR3 is built from 14 residues. CDR1 is SGHVS, CDR2 FNYEAQ, per germline. Trimming pared 0 bases from V and 3 bases from J, leaving 9 bases between. The CDR3, as DNA: TGTGCCAGCAGCTTAGCGATGGGATTCTACGAGCAGTACTTC. The encoded protein is CASSLAMGFYEQYF.

The chain carries TRBV15 and TRBJ2-1; the D is unclear. This CDR3 is 17 amino acids long. Germline loops: CDR1 LNHNV, CDR2 YYDKDF (reference sequence). The V end lost 6 bases, the J end lost 0 bases, and 18 bases lay between the germline ends. This CDR3 reads CATRAVRLGGSYNEQFF. The CDR3 bases are TGTGCCACCAGGGCTGTCCGACTGGGCGGCTCCTACAATGAGCAGTTCTTC.

The chain couples TRBV20-1 to TRBJ2-7; 8 positions match TRBD2. Unmatched junction bases numbered 7, after V lost 3 bases and J lost 3 bases. The CDR3 is 14 residues long. From germline, CDR1 is DFQATT and CDR2 SNEGSKA (reference sequence). The CDR3 DNA sequence: TGCAGTGCTAGGGATAGCGGGATGGGCTACGAGCAGTACTTC. Amino acid sequence: CSARDSGMGYEQYF.

The chain recombines TRBV4-3 with TRBJ2-2; D might be TRBD1 (6 bases). With 4 bases removed from V and 1 base from J, the gap between germline ends came to 13 bases. CDR3 size: 16 residues. Germline CDR1 and CDR2: LGHNA and YSLEER. The CDR3 protein is CASSLNWGLNTGELFF. The CDR3 coding sequence is TGCGCCAGCAGCCTTAATTGGGGGCTGAACACCGGGGAGCTGTTTTTT.